Shown below are 28 T cell receptor beta chains from a single sample sequenced in a study of CD8+ T cells in alopecia areata (dated by TCRdb to the late 2010s). The time point label corresponds to: 4 weeks on oral tofacitinib. This sample's treatment or condition label indicates: oral pan-JAK inhibitor, 5-10 mg twice daily. Library method: the immunoSEQ multiplex PCR assay. RNA was extracted from all samples and reverse transcribed into cDNA, which served as template for TCR sequencing. TCRdb holds this immuneACCESS table with in-frame rearrangements only. Some clones are missing; in checked studies, unresolved V genes explain under half, and the rest has no known cause. Counted in this sample were 200,000 to 250,000 clones; more than 45% of them appeared once. The ten biggest clones cover more than 1.5% of the sample. This specimen consisted of CD4+ T cells sorted from blood, obtained at week 4, from a patient treated with tofacitinib. All receptors come from a human donor with alopecia areata.

This chain joins TRBV29-1 and TRBJ2-1; D is unclear. CDR1 SQVTM and CDR2 ANQGSEA come from the germline V gene. Trimming removed 6 bases from V and 5 bases from J, with 11 bases in between. The CDR3 extends over 12 amino acids. The CDR3 sequence: CSVPRFNNEQFF. The DNA of the CDR3 is TGCAGCGTGCCACGATTTAACAATGAGCAGTTCTTC.

Concerning this clone itself: This CDR3 is also generated by other DNA sequences in the sample. V and J are TRBV5-6 and TRBJ1-2; D may be TRBD1 (5 bases). CDR1 and CDR2 from the germline V gene are SGHDT and YYEEEE. V lost 1 base to trimming and J lost 4 bases, with 8 bases between them. This CDR3 is built from 13 residues. The CDR3 loop reads CASSLPGGYGYTF. CDR3 nucleotide sequence: TGTGCCAGCAGCTTGCCCGGGGGCTATGGCTACACCTTC.

The chain links TRBV29-1 to TRBJ2-5; D is undetermined. This CDR3 contains 12 residues. The V gene's germline CDR1 is SQVTM and CDR2 ANQGSEA. Trimming took off 6 bases at V and 5 bases at J, with 13 bases between the two ends. CDR3 protein: CSVVLVGETQYF. CDR3 bases: TGCAGCGTCGTTCTGGTGGGGGAGACCCAGTACTTC.

Concerning this clone itself: This may stem from a read error, because a much larger clone lies one nucleotide away. The J gene is TRBJ1-5, the V gene TRBV7-2, with D unresolved. The V gene lost 1 base and the J gene lost 4 bases, with 5 bases spanning the gap. Germline V gene sequence: CDR1 SGHTA, CDR2 FQGNSA. This CDR3 is built from 13 residues. The DNA of the CDR3 is TGTGCCAGCAGCTTAGTGGGGAATCAGCCCCAGCATTTT. This encodes CASSLVGNQPQHF.

The chain combines TRBV21-1 with TRBJ2-1; TRBD2 is the table's D call, not checked against the DNA. TRBV21-1 is assigned pseudogene status. The CDR3 contains 19 residues. The CDR3 sequence is CASSKNPSGGAILRNEQFF. CDR3 bases: TGTGCCAGCAGCAAAAATCCCAGCGGGGGGGCCATATTGAGGAATGAGCAGTTCTTC.

Only a few counts were recorded for this clone. This sequence joins TRBV7-9 and TRBJ2-1, with unresolved D. The CDR3 spans 10 residues. Per germline, CDR1 SEHNR and CDR2 FQNEAQ (reference sequence). V was pared by 5 bases and J by 9 bases, with 5 bases between. The CDR3 DNA is TGTGCCAGCAGCCACGCTGAGCAGTTCTTC. Its translation: CASSHAEQFF.

The gene calls are TRBV29-1 and TRBJ2-3; TRBD1 matches 9 bases. The CDR3 spans 13 residues. The trim removed 2 bases at V and 4 bases at J, leaving 1 base unmatched. Per the germline V gene, CDR1 is SQVTM and CDR2 is ANQGSEA. CDR3 sequence reads: CSVERTGADTQYF. The CDR3 nucleotides are TGCAGCGTTGAAAGGACAGGGGCAGATACGCAGTATTTT.

DNA of the CDR3: TGTGCCACCAGCAGAGAGGGGGCGAGGACTGGAAACACCATATATTTT. It codes for CATSREGARTGNTIYF. The genes are TRBV15 and TRBJ1-3, with D tentatively TRBD1 (6 bases). The CDR3 contains 16 residues. The germline gives CDR1 LNHNV, CDR2 YYDKDF (reference sequence). The V and J ends lost 0 bases and 2 bases respectively, with 11 bases between them.

About this clone itself: This sample includes further DNA sequences coding for the same CDR3. The V gene is TRBV29-1, the J gene TRBJ1-2, with no clear D. Deletions cut 3 bases from V and 7 bases from J, with 3 bases between. The germline V gene encodes CDR1 SQVTM and CDR2 ANQGSEA. The CDR3 loop spans 9 amino acids. The CDR3 DNA reads as TGCAGCGTTGACTCTGGCTACACCTTC. This encodes CSVDSGYTF.

The sample holds a few counts of this clone. The CDR3 protein is CASSWTEADTQYF. CDR3 DNA sequence: TGTGCCAGCAGCTGGACAGAAGCAGATACGCAGTATTTT. The chain couples TRBV7-2 to TRBJ2-3; tentatively, D is TRBD1 (6 bases). Germline values: CDR1 SGHTA, CDR2 FQGNSA. Between the trimmed V and J ends, which lost 4 bases and 4 bases, there was a span of 9 bases. CDR3 length equals 13 residues.

The V and J genes are TRBV7-2 and TRBJ2-7; 7 nucleotides line up with TRBD1. Germline CDR1 and CDR2: SGHTA and FQGNSA. After removal of 6 bases from V and 0 bases from J, the junction contained 11 bases not matched to a gene. The CDR3 runs 16 residues. CDR3 amino acids: CASSSRQGRISYEQYF. The DNA of the CDR3 is TGTGCCAGCAGTTCAAGACAGGGACGGATCTCCTACGAGCAGTACTTC.

The chain uses TRBV7-8 and TRBJ2-6, with D possibly matching TRBD1 (6 bases). The germline V gene has CDR1 SGHVS and CDR2 FQNEAQ. The ends were cut back, 5 bases at V and 0 bases at J, with 8 bases in the middle. CDR3 length: 15 amino acids. CDR3: CASSQGSSGANVLTF. The CDR3 nucleotides read TGTGCCAGCAGCCAGGGGTCCTCTGGGGCCAACGTCCTGACTTTC.

The chain links TRBV11-2 to TRBJ2-3; 8 bases fit TRBD2. The length of the CDR3 is 17 residues. CDR1 and CDR2 (germline): SGHAT, FQNNGV. Trimming cost V 1 base and J 2 bases; bases outside gene matches: 8. This CDR3 is CASSLGAGALFTDTQYF. DNA for the CDR3: TGTGCCAGCAGCTTAGGAGCGGGGGCCCTATTCACAGATACGCAGTATTTT. Full variable domain (outside the CDR3, taken from reference TRBV11-2 and TRBJ2-3): EAGVAQSPRYKIIEKRQSVAFWCNPISGHATLYWYQQILGQGPKLLIQFQNNGVVDDSQLPKDRFSAERLKGVDSTLKIQPAKLEDSAVYLCASSLGAGALFTDTQYFGPGTRLTVL.

V gene TRBV9 combines with J gene TRBJ1-2, with 9 bases matching TRBD1. Unmatched junction bases numbered 3, after V lost 3 bases and J lost 6 bases. Germline V CDR1 and CDR2: SGDLS, YYNGEE. The CDR3 length is 13 residues. The chain's CDR3 is CASSERTGDGYTF. The CDR3 coding sequence is TGTGCCAGCAGCGAACGGACAGGGGATGGCTACACCTTC.

This clone came up a few times. This chain joins TRBV14 and TRBJ1-1; D is possibly TRBD1 (5 bases). The V end was cut by 0 bases, the J end by 11 bases, with 13 bases between. CDR3 length equals 13 residues. Per the germline V gene, CDR1 is SGHDN and CDR2 is FVKESK. The CDR3 region is CASSQDLGGVAFF. The CDR3 DNA is TGTGCCAGCAGCCAAGATCTGGGGGGTGTCGCTTTCTTT.

The chain is built from TRBV11-2 and TRBJ2-5; D unclear. The CDR3 length is 14 residues. Germline loops: CDR1 SGHAT, CDR2 FQNNGV. V lost 5 bases and J 5 bases, leaving 15 bases between the germline ends. The CDR3 protein is CASSPPGPRETQYF. The CDR3 coding sequence is TGTGCCAGCAGCCCCCCTGGGCCACGGGAGACCCAGTACTTC.

The chain couples TRBV11-2 to TRBJ2-7; tentative D call: TRBD1 (6 bases). The V gene's germline CDR1 is SGHAT and CDR2 FQNNGV. The CDR3 extends over 15 amino acids. V was pared by 5 bases and J by 2 bases, with 16 bases between. The DNA for the CDR3 is TGTGCCAGCAGCCTGACCGGGACATCAACCTACGAGCAGTACTTC. This sequence encodes CASSLTGTSTYEQYF.

This clone has just one count. The chain links TRBV30 to TRBJ2-5; D may be TRBD1 (5 bases). Germline CDR1 and CDR2: GTSNPN and SVGIG (reference sequence). CDR3 size: 13 residues. V was trimmed by 2 bases and J by 2 bases, leaving 9 bases between them. Here the CDR3 DNA reads TGTGCCTGGAGTTTGCAGGGTCAAGAGACCCAGTACTTC. It specifies CAWSLQGQETQYF.

The genes are TRBV29-1 and TRBJ1-1; D is unclear. This CDR3 is built from 11 residues. V was pared by 7 bases and J by 0 bases, with 6 bases between. Germline V lookup: CDR1 SQVTM, CDR2 ANQGSEA. The CDR3 loop reads CSGQLNTEAFF. In nucleotides, the CDR3 is TGCAGCGGTCAACTGAACACTGAAGCTTTCTTT.

The chain uses TRBV30 and TRBJ1-2; D is unclear. Germline V gives CDR1 GTSNPN, CDR2 SVGIG (reference sequence). The V end was cut by 0 bases, the J end by 2 bases, with 10 bases between. This CDR3 contains 14 residues. The CDR3 loop reads CAWSVRPQNYGYTF. The CDR3 bases are TGTGCCTGGAGTGTACGACCCCAAAACTATGGCTACACCTTC. The entire variable domain, with the rest obtained from reference TRBV30 and TRBJ1-2, is as follows: SQTIHQWPATLVQPVGSPLSLECTVEGTSNPNLYWYRQAAGRGLQLLFYSVGIGQISSEVPQNLSASRPQDRQFILSSKKLLLSDSGFYLCAWSVRPQNYGYTFGSGTRLTVV.

This clone was counted only a few times. The chain is built from TRBV7-2 and TRBJ2-3; TRBD2 matches at 8 bases. There are 16 residues in the CDR3. CDR1 SGHTA and CDR2 FQGNSA come from the germline V gene. The V gene end was trimmed by 0 bases and the J gene end by 2 bases; junction bases not matched to a gene: 4. CDR3 in DNA: TGTGCCAGCAGCTTAGCTGTTAGCGGGGCCACAGATACGCAGTATTTT. It specifies CASSLAVSGATDTQYF.

This clone showed up just once. This chain links TRBV29-1 with TRBJ1-1; D uncertain. The CDR3 spans 13 residues. V lost 2 bases and J lost 0, with 7 bases in between. Per the germline V gene, CDR1 is SQVTM and CDR2 is ANQGSEA. CDR3 sequence: CSVERMMNTEAFF. The CDR3, as DNA: TGCAGCGTTGAACGGATGATGAACACTGAAGCTTTCTTT.

This clone was found a few times. V gene TRBV7-2 combines with J gene TRBJ1-1, with 7 bases matching TRBD1. CDR1 is SGHTA and CDR2 is FQGNSA in the germline V gene. J lost 5 bases, V lost 3 bases, and 6 bases had no gene match. The CDR3 length is 14 residues. CDR3 residues: CASSLKTGITEAFF. DNA for the CDR3: TGTGCCAGCAGCTTGAAGACAGGGATTACTGAAGCTTTCTTT.

The chain has TRBV5-1 and TRBJ2-2, with 7 nucleotides matching TRBD2. CDR3 length: 14 residues. CDR1 and CDR2 (germline): SGHRS, YFSETQ. The ends lost 3 bases at V and 4 bases at J; junction bases unmatched: 3. The CDR3 reads CASSSSGITGELFF. The CDR3 DNA follows: TGCGCCAGCAGCTCTAGCGGTATCACCGGGGAGCTGTTTTTT. Drawing the rest from reference TRBV5-1 and TRBJ2-2, the complete variable domain is KAGVTQTPRYLIKTRGQQVTLSCSPISGHRSVSWYQQTPGQGLQFLFEYFSETQRNKGNFPGRFSGRQFSNSRSEMNVSTLELGDSALYLCASSSSGITGELFFGEGSRLTVL.

Regarding this clone: Germline is not matched at one junction end, which may reflect a read error. The chain uses TRBV6-6 and TRBJ2-3, with a tentative D call TRBD2 (5 bases). CDR3 length: 14 amino acids. Germline CDR1 and CDR2: MNHNY and SVGAGI (reference sequence). Written as DNA, the CDR3 is TGTGCCAGCAGTGGTCGGGATTACACAAATACGCAGTATTTT. As protein: CASSGRDYTNTQYF.

This clone appeared once. The chain has TRBV5-6 and TRBJ2-3; 7 bases line up with TRBD1. Unmatched junction bases numbered 5, after V lost 3 bases and J lost 7 bases. Germline V gene data show CDR1 as SGHDT and CDR2 as YYEEEE. The CDR3 loop spans 13 amino acids. The chain's CDR3 is CASSWSQGYTQYF. DNA of the CDR3: TGTGCCAGCAGCTGGTCACAGGGGTATACGCAGTATTTT.

V and J are TRBV28 and TRBJ2-7, with TRBD2 identical over 8 bases. Germline CDR1 is MDHEN and CDR2 is SYDVKM. The V gene end was trimmed by 5 bases and the J gene end by 2 bases; junction bases not matched to a gene: 11. This CDR3 has 16 residues. CDR3 sequence: CASSTLIPGLAYEQYF. CDR3 DNA sequence: TGTGCCAGCAGTACCCTAATTCCGGGACTAGCCTACGAGCAGTACTTC.

The rearrangement joins TRBV15 to TRBJ2-5; unclear D gene. This CDR3 region has 13 residues. The ends were cut back, 1 base at V and 7 bases at J, with 10 bases in the middle. Germline V gives CDR1 LNHNV, CDR2 YYDKDF (reference sequence). CDR3 DNA: TGTGCCACCAGCAGAGGTAGTGGCGCGACCCAGTACTTC. This translates into CATSRGSGATQYF.